This is a list of T cell receptor beta chains from one sample in a study of blood T cell repertoires in COVID-19. Libraries were prepared by immunoSEQ multiplex PCR; TCRdb keeps only in-frame clonotypes and omits some of them. The sample shows 56,000 or so clones, around nine tenths of them seen only once. The sample taken for sequencing was peripheral blood. The receptors come from an elderly woman with active COVID-19. CDR3s include the opening cysteine and the closing phenylalanine or tryptophan. Fields, in order: D gene, J gene, V gene, clone size, CDR3 protein, CDR3 DNA. D genes are given only for firm matches. Clone size, where shown, is once, few, many, or a class for clones that have expanded.

d_call: TRBD1
j_call: TRBJ2-2
v_call: TRBV4-3
clone_size: few
cdr3_aa: CASSQITGTANTGELFF
cdr3_nt: TGCGCCAGCAGCCAAATCACCGGGACAGCGAACACCGGGGAGCTGTTTTTT

d_call: TRBD1
j_call: TRBJ1-4
v_call: TRBV28
clone_size: many
cdr3_aa: CASSQTGANEKLFF
cdr3_nt: TGTGCCAGCAGTCAAACAGGGGCTAATGAAAAACTGTTTTTT

d_call: NA
j_call: TRBJ2-1
v_call: TRBV2
clone_size: NA
cdr3_aa: CASSVTYRVGDYNEQFF
cdr3_nt: TGTGCCAGCAGTGTAACTTACAGGGTGGGGGACTACAATGAGCAGTTCTTC

d_call: NA
j_call: TRBJ2-1
v_call: TRBV5-4
clone_size: NA
cdr3_aa: CASSIQGTLQFF
cdr3_nt: TGTGCCAGCAGCATACAGGGAACTTTGCAGTTCTTC

d_call: NA
j_call: TRBJ1-5
v_call: TRBV3-1/TRBV3-2
clone_size: once
cdr3_aa: CASSLMQGQPQHF
cdr3_nt: TGTGCCAGCAGCCTCATGCAGGGTCAGCCCCAGCATTTT

d_call: TRBD2
j_call: TRBJ2-5
v_call: TRBV5-1
clone_size: NA
cdr3_aa: CASSPGLAGDLQETQYF
cdr3_nt: TGCGCCAGCAGCCCTGGACTAGCGGGGGACCTCCAAGAGACCCAGTACTTC

d_call: NA
j_call: TRBJ1-5
v_call: TRBV19
clone_size: NA
cdr3_aa: CASSPLQGLSPQHF
cdr3_nt: TGTGCCAGTAGTCCCCTCCAGGGGCTCAGTCCCCAGCATTTT

d_call: NA
j_call: TRBJ2-1
v_call: TRBV7-9
clone_size: NA
cdr3_aa: CASSLVAGAPYNEQFF
cdr3_nt: TGTGCCAGCAGCTTAGTTGCGGGGGCCCCCTACAATGAGCAGTTCTTC

d_call: TRBD1
j_call: TRBJ1-1
v_call: TRBV18
clone_size: NA
cdr3_aa: CASSSTGVLTEAFF
cdr3_nt: TGTGCCAGCTCATCCACAGGGGTCCTCACTGAAGCTTTCTTT

d_call: TRBD1
j_call: TRBJ2-7
v_call: TRBV3-1/TRBV3-2
clone_size: few
cdr3_aa: CASSQGGWGQGAYEQYF
cdr3_nt: TGTGCCAGCAGCCAAGGGGGCTGGGGACAGGGGGCCTACGAGCAGTACTTC

d_call: TRBD2
j_call: TRBJ2-2
v_call: TRBV7-9
clone_size: NA
cdr3_aa: CASSLGLAGASEELFF
cdr3_nt: TGTGCCAGCAGCTTAGGACTAGCGGGGGCAAGCGAGGAGCTGTTTTTT

d_call: NA
j_call: TRBJ2-7
v_call: TRBV3-1/TRBV3-2
clone_size: NA
cdr3_aa: CASSQRGYEQYF
cdr3_nt: TGTGCCAGCAGCCAACGAGGCTACGAGCAGTACTTC

d_call: TRBD2
j_call: TRBJ2-7
v_call: TRBV2
clone_size: NA
cdr3_aa: CASSDLAGGYEQYF
cdr3_nt: TGTGCCAGCAGTGACCTAGCGGGGGGCTACGAGCAGTACTTC

d_call: NA
j_call: TRBJ2-3
v_call: TRBV18
clone_size: once
cdr3_aa: CASSPTRGAESTDTQYF
cdr3_nt: TGTGCCAGCTCACCGACTCGGGGGGCAGAAAGCACAGATACGCAGTATTTT

d_call: TRBD1
j_call: TRBJ1-2
v_call: TRBV28
clone_size: NA
cdr3_aa: CASSPGTGTLGYGYTF
cdr3_nt: TGTGCCAGCAGCCCCGGGACAGGTACTTTAGGGTATGGCTACACCTTC

d_call: TRBD2
j_call: TRBJ2-5
v_call: TRBV7-6
clone_size: NA
cdr3_aa: CASSLVSSGVGTQYF
cdr3_nt: TGTGCCAGCAGCTTAGTCTCTAGCGGGGTTGGGACCCAGTACTTC

d_call: NA
j_call: TRBJ2-3
v_call: TRBV12-3/TRBV12-4
clone_size: few
cdr3_aa: CASSAGSTDTQYF
cdr3_nt: TGTGCCAGCAGTGCCGGGAGCACAGATACGCAGTATTTT

d_call: NA
j_call: TRBJ2-7
v_call: TRBV6-2/TRBV6-3
clone_size: NA
cdr3_aa: CASSQFYEQYF
cdr3_nt: TGTGCCAGCAGTCAATTCTACGAGCAGTACTTC

d_call: TRBD2
j_call: TRBJ2-7
v_call: TRBV18
clone_size: few
cdr3_aa: CASSGLAGSNYEQYF
cdr3_nt: TGTGCCAGCTCAGGACTAGCGGGTTCTAACTACGAGCAGTACTTC

d_call: TRBD2
j_call: TRBJ2-2
v_call: TRBV5-4
clone_size: NA
cdr3_aa: CASSLVLGGGASGELFF
cdr3_nt: TGTGCCAGCAGCTTGGTACTTGGCGGGGGGGCCTCCGGGGAGCTGTTTTTT

d_call: TRBD2
j_call: TRBJ2-7
v_call: TRBV12-5
clone_size: NA
cdr3_aa: CASGRTSDSYEQYF
cdr3_nt: TGTGCTAGTGGCCGGACTAGCGACTCCTACGAGCAGTACTTC

d_call: NA
j_call: TRBJ1-5
v_call: TRBV28
clone_size: NA
cdr3_aa: CASSFAGMGNQPQHF
cdr3_nt: TGTGCCAGCAGTTTTGCAGGGATGGGCAATCAGCCCCAGCATTTT

d_call: NA
j_call: TRBJ1-2
v_call: TRBV5-1
clone_size: NA
cdr3_aa: CASSAQTGFNYGYTF
cdr3_nt: TGCGCCAGCAGCGCGCAAACAGGGTTTAACTATGGCTACACCTTC

d_call: NA
j_call: TRBJ2-1
v_call: TRBV10-3
clone_size: once
cdr3_aa: CAISDYLSSYNEQFF
cdr3_nt: TGTGCCATCAGTGATTACTTAAGCTCCTACAATGAGCAGTTCTTC

d_call: NA
j_call: TRBJ2-7
v_call: TRBV5-1
clone_size: once
cdr3_aa: CASSSGPEQYF
cdr3_nt: TGCGCCAGCAGCTCAGGGCCCGAGCAGTACTTC

d_call: TRBD2
j_call: TRBJ2-7
v_call: TRBV5-1
clone_size: NA
cdr3_aa: CASSWTLAGGAYEQYF
cdr3_nt: TGCGCCAGCAGCTGGACTTTAGCGGGGGGCGCCTACGAGCAGTACTTC

d_call: TRBD2
j_call: TRBJ2-1
v_call: TRBV9
clone_size: NA
cdr3_aa: CASSVAPPVAGRTNEQFF
cdr3_nt: TGTGCCAGCAGCGTAGCCCCGCCGGTAGCGGGGAGGACCAATGAGCAGTTCTTC

d_call: NA
j_call: TRBJ2-3
v_call: TRBV7-9
clone_size: NA
cdr3_aa: CASRQPRDGYTDTQYF
cdr3_nt: TGTGCCAGCAGACAGCCCCGCGATGGATACACAGATACGCAGTATTTT

d_call: NA
j_call: TRBJ2-3
v_call: TRBV27
clone_size: NA
cdr3_aa: CASSLWGGRYDTQYF
cdr3_nt: TGTGCCAGCAGTTTATGGGGGGGGCGGTACGATACGCAGTATTTT